This T cell receptor (beta chain) was identified during a study of vaccination and CD4 T cells after COVID-19. Study results and limitations: Of the reactive clones in convalescent patients, a median about 90% showed up only post-vaccination.

Using its own MiXCR run on the PCR reads, TCRdb lists one record per CDR3 protein. The sample has about 15,000 distinct CDR3 sequences; more than 55% are singletons. The CDR3 consists of 15 residues. Unmatched junction bases numbered 8, after V lost 1 base and J lost 7 bases. Germline CDR1 and CDR2: MNHNS and SASEGT. As for this clonotype: The antigen is not known.

This receptor was identified in a human donor who had recovered from COVID-19. The specimen comprised CD4+ T cells from blood, sampled after SARS-CoV-2 vaccination. This rearrangement joins TRBV6-1 to TRBJ1-2, with TRBD1 matching over 8 bases. As DNA, the CDR3 is TGTGCCAGCAGTGAAGTGCAGGGGGCGCCTTTTGGCTACACCTTC. Its protein product is CASSEVQGAPFGYTF.